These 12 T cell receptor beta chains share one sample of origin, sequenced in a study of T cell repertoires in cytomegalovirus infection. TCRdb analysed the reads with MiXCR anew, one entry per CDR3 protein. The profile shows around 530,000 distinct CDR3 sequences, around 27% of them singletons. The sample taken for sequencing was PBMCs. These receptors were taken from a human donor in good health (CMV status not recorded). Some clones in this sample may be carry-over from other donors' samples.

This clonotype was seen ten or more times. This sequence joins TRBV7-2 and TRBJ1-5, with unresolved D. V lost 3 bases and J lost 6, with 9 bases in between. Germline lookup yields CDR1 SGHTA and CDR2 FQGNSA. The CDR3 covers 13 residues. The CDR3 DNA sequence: TGTGCCAGCAGCTTCTTCGGGCCTCAGCCCCAGCATTTT. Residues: CASSFFGPQPQHF. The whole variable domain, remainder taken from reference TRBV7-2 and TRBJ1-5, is GAGVSQSPSNKVTEKGKDVELRCDPISGHTALYWYRQSLGQGLEFLIYFQGNSAPDKSGLPSDRFSAERTGGSVSTLTIQRTQQEDSAVYLCASSFFGPQPQHFGDGTRLSIL.

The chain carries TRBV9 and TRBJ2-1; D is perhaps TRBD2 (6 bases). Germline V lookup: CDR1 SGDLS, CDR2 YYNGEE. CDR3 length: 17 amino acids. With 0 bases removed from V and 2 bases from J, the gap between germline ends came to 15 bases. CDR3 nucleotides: TGTGCCAGCAGCGTAGGGTTGCGGGGACCTCCCTACAATGAGCAGTTCTTC. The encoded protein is CASSVGLRGPPYNEQFF.

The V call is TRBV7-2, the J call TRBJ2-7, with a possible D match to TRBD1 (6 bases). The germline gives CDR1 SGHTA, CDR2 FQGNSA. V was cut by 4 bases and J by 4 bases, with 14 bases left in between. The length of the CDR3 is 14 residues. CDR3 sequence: CASSYTGTLYEQYF. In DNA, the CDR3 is TGTGCCAGCAGCTACACCGGGACACTTTACGAGCAGTACTTC.

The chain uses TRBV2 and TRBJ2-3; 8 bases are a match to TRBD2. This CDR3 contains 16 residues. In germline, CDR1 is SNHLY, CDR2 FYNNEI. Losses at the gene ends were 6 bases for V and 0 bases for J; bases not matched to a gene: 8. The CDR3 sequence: CASSEMTSVSTDTQYF. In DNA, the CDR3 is TGTGCCAGCAGCGAGATGACTAGCGTTAGCACAGATACGCAGTATTTT.

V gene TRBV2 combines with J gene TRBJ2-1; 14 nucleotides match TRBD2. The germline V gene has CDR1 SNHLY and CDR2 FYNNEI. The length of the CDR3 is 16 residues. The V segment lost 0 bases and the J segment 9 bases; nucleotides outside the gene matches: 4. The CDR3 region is CASSEAATSGRGEQFF. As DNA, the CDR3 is TGTGCCAGCAGTGAAGCCGCGACTAGCGGGAGGGGTGAGCAGTTCTTC. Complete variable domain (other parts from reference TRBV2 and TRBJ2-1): EPEVTQTPSHQVTQMGQEVILRCVPISNHLYFYWYRQILGQKVEFLVSFYNNEISEKSEIFDDQFSVERPDGSNFTLKIRSTKLEDSAMYFCASSEAATSGRGEQFFGPGTRLTVL.

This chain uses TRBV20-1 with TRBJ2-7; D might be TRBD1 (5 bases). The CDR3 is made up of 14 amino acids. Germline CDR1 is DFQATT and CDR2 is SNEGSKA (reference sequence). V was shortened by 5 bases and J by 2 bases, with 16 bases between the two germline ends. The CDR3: CSAAGALLTYEQYF. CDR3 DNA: TGCAGTGCTGCTGGGGCCCTTCTTACCTACGAGCAGTACTTC.

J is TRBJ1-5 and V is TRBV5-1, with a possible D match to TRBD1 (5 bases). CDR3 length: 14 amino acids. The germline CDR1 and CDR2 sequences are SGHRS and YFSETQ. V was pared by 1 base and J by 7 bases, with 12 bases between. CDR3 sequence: CASSLLGVGQPQHF. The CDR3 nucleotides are TGCGCCAGCAGCTTGCTGGGGGTTGGGCAGCCCCAGCATTTT.

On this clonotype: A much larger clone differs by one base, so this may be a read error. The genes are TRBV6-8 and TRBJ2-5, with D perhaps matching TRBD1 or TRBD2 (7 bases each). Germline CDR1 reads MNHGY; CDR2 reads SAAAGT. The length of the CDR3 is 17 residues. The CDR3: CASSYIGRGQLQETQCF. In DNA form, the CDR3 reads TGTGCCAGCAGTTATATAGGGAGGGGACAGCTCCAAGAGACCCAGTGCTTC.

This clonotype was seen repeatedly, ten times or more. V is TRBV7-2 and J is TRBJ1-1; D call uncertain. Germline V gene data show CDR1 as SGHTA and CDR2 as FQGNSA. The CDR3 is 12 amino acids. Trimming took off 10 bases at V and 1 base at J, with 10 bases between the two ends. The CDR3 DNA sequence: TGTGCCAACTCCGACGGGAACACTGAAGCTTTCTTT. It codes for CANSDGNTEAFF.

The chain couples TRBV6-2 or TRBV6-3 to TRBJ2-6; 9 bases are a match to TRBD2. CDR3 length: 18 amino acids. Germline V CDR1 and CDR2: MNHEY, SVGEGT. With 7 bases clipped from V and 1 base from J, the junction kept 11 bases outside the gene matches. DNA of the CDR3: TGTGCCAGCAACGAAAGCGGGAGGAAAATTTCTGGGGCCAACGTCCTGACTTTC. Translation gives CASNESGRKISGANVLTF.

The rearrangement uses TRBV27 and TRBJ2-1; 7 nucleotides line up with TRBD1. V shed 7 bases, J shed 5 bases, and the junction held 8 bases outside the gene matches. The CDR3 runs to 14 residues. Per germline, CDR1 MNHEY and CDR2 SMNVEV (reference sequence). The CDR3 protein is CASNPTGSNNEQFF. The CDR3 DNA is TGTGCCAGCAACCCGACAGGGAGTAACAATGAGCAGTTCTTC.

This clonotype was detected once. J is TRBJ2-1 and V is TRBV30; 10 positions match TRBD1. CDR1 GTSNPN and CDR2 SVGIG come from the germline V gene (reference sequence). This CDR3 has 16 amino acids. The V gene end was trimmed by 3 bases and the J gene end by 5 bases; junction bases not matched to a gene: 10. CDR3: CAWSHRGGTGDNEQFF. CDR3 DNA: TGTGCCTGGAGCCACCGAGGGGGGACAGGGGACAATGAGCAGTTCTTC.